The 24 T cell receptor beta chains below come from one sample, sequenced in a study of CD8 T cells in Susac syndrome. After extraction with the RNeasy kit, about 0.45 to 1 ug of the RNA was reverse transcribed using random hexamers. TCRdb redid the calling of the immunoSEQ multiplex PCR reads with MiXCR, one entry per CDR3 protein. The table shows some 180,000 distinct CDR3 sequences, with about 95% occurring only once. Specimen: CD4+ T cells from PBMCs. The receptor source for this set is a human donor with Susac syndrome.

The chain has TRBV30 and TRBJ2-1, with 10 nucleotides matching TRBD2. The CDR3 contains 14 residues. The germline CDR1 and CDR2 sequences are GTSNPN and SVGIG (reference sequence). With 2 bases clipped from V and 7 bases from J, the junction kept 5 bases outside the gene matches. CDR3 coding DNA: TGTGCCTGGAGTCTAGCGGGGGCTGGGAATGAGCAGTTCTTC. This encodes CAWSLAGAGNEQFF.

This clonotype was seen a handful of times. V gene TRBV18 combines with J gene TRBJ2-7; D is perhaps TRBD2 (5 bases). The V gene lost 4 bases and the J gene lost 3 bases, with 13 bases spanning the gap. Germline assignment: CDR1 KGHSH and CDR2 LQKENI. The CDR3 has 14 residues. The CDR3 loop is CASSRGLSSYEQYF. In DNA, the CDR3 is TGTGCCAGCTCACGAGGGTTAAGCAGCTACGAGCAGTACTTC. Full variable domain (outside the CDR3, taken from reference TRBV18 and TRBJ2-7): NAGVMQNPRHLVRRRGQEARLRCSPMKGHSHVYWYRQLPEEGLKFMVYLQKENIIDESGMPKERFSAEFPKEGPSILRIQQVVRGDSAAYFCASSRGLSSYEQYFGPGTRLTVT.

The chain links TRBV7-9 to TRBJ2-1; TRBD2 matches 11 bases. The CDR3 covers 16 residues. Germline loops: CDR1 SEHNR, CDR2 FQNEAQ (reference sequence). With V trimmed by 6 bases and J by 9 bases, 13 bases remained unmatched. CDR3 nucleotide sequence: TGTGCCAGCAGTTCAACTAGCGGGAGTAGGGTGTTTGAGCAGTTCTTC. It is translated as CASSSTSGSRVFEQFF.

V gene TRBV28 combines with J gene TRBJ2-5, with a weak D call TRBD2 (5 bases). V was clipped by 3 bases and J by 7 bases, with 15 bases between them. The germline V gene has CDR1 MDHEN and CDR2 SYDVKM. There are 14 residues in the CDR3. Here the CDR3 reads CASSFSRLRGTQYF. In DNA form, the CDR3 reads TGTGCCAGCAGTTTCAGCCGACTCCGGGGGACCCAGTACTTC.

This chain links TRBV4-1 with TRBJ2-4, with D unclear. The V end lost 2 bases, the J end lost 6 bases, and 14 bases lay between the germline ends. Looked up from germline, CDR1 is MGHRA and CDR2 is YSYEKL. The CDR3 is 15 residues long. The DNA of the CDR3 is TGCGCCAGCAGCCAAACCCGGACCAGTTTAAACATTCAGTACTTC. This gives the protein CASSQTRTSLNIQYF.

The V call is TRBV18, the J call TRBJ2-1, with 8 nucleotides matching TRBD2. The V and J ends lost 4 bases and 5 bases, in that order; junction bases with no gene match: 10. The length of the CDR3 is 16 residues. Looked up from germline, CDR1 is KGHSH and CDR2 is LQKENI. CDR3 amino acids: CASSLWTSLEDNEQFF. The CDR3 DNA reads TGTGCCAGCTCACTCTGGACTAGCTTGGAGGACAATGAGCAGTTCTTC.

The chain has TRBV7-3 and TRBJ2-2; D uncertain. V was cut by 5 bases and J by 5 bases, with 12 bases left in between. The length of the CDR3 is 14 residues. The germline gives CDR1 SGHTA, CDR2 FQGTGA. The CDR3 bases are TGTGCCAGCAGCCCCTCCTTGGGTACCGGGGAGCTGTTTTTT. Protein: CASSPSLGTGELFF.

This clonotype was observed once. This CDR3 reads CASSLTGREQPQHF. CDR3 bases: TGTGCCAGCAGTCTTACAGGGAGAGAACAGCCCCAGCATTTT. This chain joins TRBV6-5 and TRBJ1-5, with D perhaps TRBD1 (6 bases). V was trimmed by 5 bases and J by 7 bases, leaving 15 bases between them. In germline, CDR1 is MNHEY, CDR2 SVGAGI. The CDR3 spans 14 residues.

This clonotype was detected once. The chain recombines TRBV5-1 with TRBJ1-1; TRBD1 matches at 10 bases. Trimming cost V 4 bases and J 5 bases; bases outside gene matches: 5. This CDR3 contains 14 residues. Germline loops: CDR1 SGHRS, CDR2 YFSETQ. The CDR3 region is CASSTWTGGTEAFF. CDR3 DNA sequence: TGCGCCAGCAGCACGTGGACAGGGGGGACTGAAGCTTTCTTT.

The chain is built from TRBV5-1 and TRBJ2-1; TRBD1 matches at 8 bases. The CDR3 consists of 15 residues. J lost 7 bases, V lost 2 bases, and 8 bases had no gene match. Germline CDR1 SGHRS, CDR2 YFSETQ. The CDR3: CASSLFTGGRNEQFF. The DNA of the CDR3 is TGCGCCAGCAGCTTATTCACAGGGGGGAGGAATGAGCAGTTCTTC.

This clonotype was detected a few times. The genes are TRBV11-2 and TRBJ1-4; no definite D call. From germline, CDR1 is SGHAT and CDR2 FQNNGV. V was trimmed by 3 bases and J by 2 bases, leaving 7 bases between them. The CDR3 has 14 residues. The chain's CDR3 is CASSFRGTNEKLFF. The DNA of the CDR3 is TGTGCCAGCAGCTTTCGTGGCACTAATGAAAAACTGTTTTTT.

The chain combines TRBV12-3 or TRBV12-4 with TRBJ2-7; D is possibly TRBD1 (6 bases). The germline V and J ends were trimmed by 4 bases and 6 bases, with 13 bases remaining between them. The CDR3 is 13 amino acids. The DNA of the CDR3 is TGTGCCAGCAGTTCCTACAGGGCGGGCGAGCAGTACTTC. It encodes CASSSYRAGEQYF.

The rearrangement uses TRBV30 and TRBJ1-2, with D unclear. Between the trimmed V and J ends, which lost 0 bases and 3 bases, there was a span of 8 bases. The CDR3 runs 13 residues. CDR1 GTSNPN and CDR2 SVGIG come from the germline V gene (reference sequence). The CDR3: CAWSVGVDYGYTF. The CDR3 nucleotides are TGTGCCTGGAGTGTGGGAGTGGACTATGGCTACACCTTC.

The chain uses TRBV29-1 and TRBJ2-7; unclear D gene. V was pared by 5 bases and J by 2 bases, with 10 bases between. Germline CDR1 reads SQVTM; CDR2 reads ANQGSEA. The CDR3 is 12 amino acids. CDR3 nucleotide sequence: TGCAGCGTTCTATTGTGGACCTACGAGCAGTACTTC. Amino acid sequence: CSVLLWTYEQYF.

The chain uses TRBV18 and TRBJ1-1, with a possible D match to TRBD1 (6 bases). In germline, CDR1 is KGHSH, CDR2 LQKENI. V gave up 1 base and J gave up 1 base, with 19 bases separating them. CDR3 size: 18 residues. CDR3 sequence reads: CASSPLPVGGGQNTEAFF. The DNA of the CDR3 is TGTGCCAGCTCACCACTCCCGGTAGGGGGGGGACAGAACACTGAAGCTTTCTTT.

This clonotype was picked up one time. V is TRBV12-3 or TRBV12-4 and J is TRBJ2-7; no clear D. The CDR3 length is 12 residues. V lost 3 bases and J 6 bases, leaving 9 bases between the germline ends. This chain's CDR3 is CASSLEWTEQYF. CDR3 nucleotide sequence: TGTGCCAGCAGTTTGGAATGGACCGAGCAGTACTTC.

The V call is TRBV2, the J call TRBJ1-2; no definite D call. V was trimmed by 7 bases and J by 4 bases, leaving 16 bases between them. The CDR3 covers 14 residues. Germline assignment: CDR1 SNHLY and CDR2 FYNNEI. Here the CDR3 DNA reads TGTGCCAGCAAGGTTTCCAGGCCCCTCTATGGCTACACCTTC. This encodes CASKVSRPLYGYTF.

The V and J genes are TRBV7-9 and TRBJ2-1; the match to TRBD1 covers 10 bases. From germline, CDR1 is SEHNR and CDR2 FQNEAQ (reference sequence). The CDR3 is made up of 16 amino acids. The ends lost 5 bases at V and 5 bases at J; junction bases unmatched: 9. CDR3 nucleotide sequence: TGTGCCAGCAGCCACACGGGACAGGGGATAGACAATGAGCAGTTCTTC. This sequence encodes CASSHTGQGIDNEQFF.

The V call is TRBV27, the J call TRBJ1-2; no definite D call. Per germline, CDR1 MNHEY and CDR2 SMNVEV (reference sequence). V gave up 0 bases and J gave up 4 bases, with 6 bases separating them. This CDR3 comprises 13 residues. CDR3 in amino acids: CASSLSGSYGYTF. DNA of the CDR3: TGTGCCAGCAGTTTATCCGGGTCCTATGGCTACACCTTC.

The chain couples TRBV28 to TRBJ1-1; 9 bases line up with TRBD1. Looked up from germline, CDR1 is MDHEN and CDR2 is SYDVKM. The CDR3 length is 16 residues. V gave up 2 bases and J gave up 8 bases; unmatched junction bases: 12. CDR3 in amino acids: CASSLGQGTPSLEAFF. The CDR3 DNA reads TGTGCCAGCAGTTTAGGACAGGGGACCCCCTCTCTAGAAGCTTTCTTT.

CDR3 region: CASSLLYSYEQYF. The CDR3, as DNA: TGTGCCAGCAGCTTGCTTTACTCCTACGAGCAGTACTTC. The chain couples TRBV5-6 to TRBJ2-7; D call uncertain. V gave up 1 base and J gave up 0 bases, with 5 bases separating them. Germline CDR1 and CDR2: SGHDT and YYEEEE. The CDR3 consists of 13 residues. The full variable domain, rest sourced from reference TRBV5-6 and TRBJ2-7, is DAGVTQSPTHLIKTRGQQVTLRCSPKSGHDTVSWYQQALGQGPQFIFQYYEEEERQRGNFPDRFSGHQFPNYSSELNVNALLLGDSALYLCASSLLYSYEQYFGPGTRLTVT.

Here the CDR3 reads CASSSGFGDTGQYF. The CDR3, as DNA: TGCGCCAGCAGCTCCGGATTCGGCGATACGGGGCAGTACTTC. The chain links TRBV5-1 to TRBJ2-7, with no clear D. CDR3 size: 14 residues. V lost 3 bases to trimming and J lost 9 bases, with 19 bases between them. Germline CDR1 reads SGHRS; CDR2 reads YFSETQ. Based on the CDR3 plus reference TRBV5-1 and TRBJ2-7, the full variable domain is KAGVTQTPRYLIKTRGQQVTLSCSPISGHRSVSWYQQTPGQGLQFLFEYFSETQRNKGNFPGRFSGRQFSNSRSEMNVSTLELGDSALYLCASSSGFGDTGQYFGPGTRLTVT.

This chain uses TRBV30 with TRBJ1-1; perhaps TRBD1 as D (6 bases). The germline CDR1 and CDR2 sequences are GTSNPN and SVGIG (reference sequence). Trimming left V 2 bases short and J 6 bases short, with 16 bases between. CDR3 length: 14 amino acids. For the CDR3, the DNA is TGTGCCTGGAGTCTGGGCAGGGGTGGGGCTGAAGCTTTCTTT. Its translation is CAWSLGRGGAEAFF.

The chain recombines TRBV28 with TRBJ2-5, with D possibly matching TRBD2 (8 bases). Trimming left V 5 bases short and J 6 bases short, with 19 bases between. The CDR3 runs 15 residues. Looked up from germline, CDR1 is MDHEN and CDR2 is SYDVKM. DNA of the CDR3: TGTGCCAGCAGTATAGGGGGCGGGAGGATGAAGACCCAGTACTTC. Protein product: CASSIGGGRMKTQYF. The whole variable domain, filled in from reference TRBV28 and TRBJ2-5, reads DVKVTQSSRYLVKRTGEKVFLECVQDMDHENMFWYRQDPGLGLRLIYFSYDVKMKEKGDIPEGYSVSREKKERFSLILESASTNQTSMYLCASSIGGGRMKTQYFGPGTRLLVL.